Below, 28 T cell receptor beta chains from the same sample are listed, as sequenced in a study of T cells in Graves' hyperthyroidism and ophthalmopathy. From RNA transcripts, TCR beta CDR3 regions were amplified. An initial round of RT-PCR targeting the TCR CDR3 relied on the HTBI primer set. TCRdb itself ran the multiplex PCR reads through MiXCR, one entry per CDR3 protein. The profile shows around 480,000 distinct CDR3 sequences, 13% to 15% of them singletons. Sequencing was performed on blood. The receptor source for this set is a woman aged 18-29 years with Graves' hyperthyroidism.

This clonotype was counted many times. The V call is TRBV11-2, the J call TRBJ2-2, with D unclear. V dropped 5 bases and J dropped 1 base, with 8 bases sitting between them. This CDR3 comprises 14 residues. The germline V gene encodes CDR1 SGHAT and CDR2 FQNNGV. The CDR3 bases are TGTGCCAGCAGCCAAAGACAGAACACCGGGGAGCTGTTTTTT. The encoded protein is CASSQRQNTGELFF.

This clonotype came up a few times. The rearrangement links TRBV29-1 to TRBJ2-1; 10 bases agree with TRBD2. The CDR3 has 11 amino acids. From germline, CDR1 is SQVTM and CDR2 ANQGSEA. The ends lost 7 bases at V and 11 bases at J; junction bases unmatched: 5. For the CDR3, the DNA is TGCAGCGCCAAAGCGGGAGGGAAGCAGTTCTTC. The encoded protein is CSAKAGGKQFF.

This clonotype was detected many times. The rearrangement links TRBV11-2 to TRBJ2-5; the D gene is possibly TRBD1 (6 bases). Germline-derived CDR1 and CDR2 are SGHAT and FQNNGV. The CDR3 contains 14 residues. V dropped 6 bases and J dropped 1 base, with 12 bases sitting between them. DNA for the CDR3: TGTGCCAGCAGTCGACGACAGGTCCAAGAGACCCAGTACTTC. Translated: CASSRRQVQETQYF.

A few counts support this clonotype. The chain links TRBV9 to TRBJ2-3, with D possibly matching TRBD2 (5 bases). The V and J ends lost 0 bases and 4 bases respectively, with 12 bases between them. The germline gives CDR1 SGDLS, CDR2 YYNGEE. CDR3 size: 15 residues. The chain's CDR3 is CASSVASSQPDTQYF. As DNA, the CDR3 is TGTGCCAGCAGCGTAGCTTCTAGCCAACCAGATACGCAGTATTTT.

V usage is TRBV19 and J usage is TRBJ2-1; D remains ambiguous. With 5 bases removed from V and 7 bases from J, the gap between germline ends came to 21 bases. CDR3 length equals 16 residues. The germline gives CDR1 LNHDA, CDR2 SQIVND (reference sequence). The chain's CDR3 is CASSGRGYSSDNEQFF. CDR3 bases: TGTGCCAGTAGTGGGCGTGGGTACTCCTCGGATAATGAGCAGTTCTTC.

The V call is TRBV6-5, the J call TRBJ2-1; D unclear. Between the trimmed V and J ends, which lost 2 bases and 9 bases, there was a span of 11 bases. CDR1 and CDR2 from the germline V gene are MNHEY and SVGAGI. CDR3 size: 13 residues. The CDR3 is CASSYEYLVEQFF. CDR3 nucleotides: TGTGCCAGCAGTTACGAATACCTCGTTGAGCAGTTCTTC.

This clonotype was observed many times. The chain joins TRBV6-1 to TRBJ2-2, with D uncertain. The germline gives CDR1 MNHNS, CDR2 SASEGT. Trimming shortened V by 2 bases and J by 5 bases, and 12 bases separated the two germline ends. This CDR3 is 15 amino acids long. The CDR3 nucleotides are TGTGCCAGCAGTGAATTTTGGGGTTGGACCGGGGAGCTGTTTTTT. Translated, it gives CASSEFWGWTGELFF.

This clonotype is a singleton in its sample. The rearrangement links TRBV7-8 to TRBJ2-7; a weak D match, TRBD2 (6 bases). The CDR3 totals 15 residues. V was pared by 1 base and J by 4 bases, with 14 bases between. CDR1 and CDR2 (germline): SGHVS, FQNEAQ. This CDR3 is CASSLDPGGSYEQYV. CDR3 DNA: TGTGCCAGCAGCTTAGACCCCGGAGGGTCGTACGAGCAGTACGTC.

This clonotype was recorded many times. The CDR3 spells CASTEGGQPQHF. CDR3 sequence (DNA): TGTGCCAGCACCGAAGGGGGTCAGCCCCAGCATTTT. The rearrangement joins TRBV7-2 to TRBJ1-5; D perhaps matches TRBD1 (6 bases). Germline V gene lookup returns CDR1 SGHTA and CDR2 FQGNSA. CDR3 length equals 12 residues. The ends were cut back, 7 bases at V and 6 bases at J, with 10 bases in the middle.

The rearrangement joins TRBV9 to TRBJ2-5; 7 bases align to TRBD2. Germline assignment: CDR1 SGDLS and CDR2 YYNGEE. The V and J ends lost 6 bases and 4 bases, in that order; junction bases with no gene match: 12. This CDR3 has 15 residues. The CDR3 protein is CASTEIAGEGETQYF. In DNA form, the CDR3 reads TGTGCCAGCACCGAAATTGCGGGAGAGGGAGAGACCCAGTACTTC.

This clonotype occurred many times. This chain joins TRBV12-3 or TRBV12-4 and TRBJ1-5; no clear D gene. The CDR3 loop spans 13 amino acids. The V end lost 4 bases, the J end lost 4 bases, and 8 bases lay between the germline ends. The CDR3 DNA reads as TGTGCCAGCAGTTCGGATTATAATCAGCCCCAGCATTTT. Translation: CASSSDYNQPQHF.

This chain joins TRBV20-1 and TRBJ1-2; D perhaps matches TRBD1 (6 bases). The germline CDR1 and CDR2 sequences are DFQATT and SNEGSKA (reference sequence). The V end lost 6 bases, the J end lost 6 bases, and 14 bases lay between the germline ends. The CDR3 consists of 12 residues. The CDR3 reads CSATGTRNGYTF. DNA of the CDR3: TGCAGTGCAACCGGGACACGAAATGGCTACACCTTC.

Remarks on this clonotype: Possible read error: a much larger clone is one base away. The CDR3 end shows no conserved phenylalanine or tryptophan, and so a read error is likely. The CDR3 reads CASREEQGITDTQYS. The CDR3 region has the DNA TGTGCCAGCAGGGAGGAACAGGGGATCACAGATACGCAGTATTCT. J is TRBJ2-3 and V is TRBV2; 7 bases are a match to TRBD1. Germline loops: CDR1 SNHLY, CDR2 FYNNEI. Unmatched junction bases numbered 8, after V lost 6 bases and J lost 2 bases. The CDR3 loop spans 15 amino acids.

This chain uses TRBV5-1 with TRBJ2-5, with TRBD2 matching over 10 bases. V shed 0 bases, J shed 9 bases, and the junction held 5 bases outside the gene matches. This CDR3 comprises 14 residues. Per germline, CDR1 SGHRS and CDR2 YFSETQ. DNA for the CDR3: TGCGCCAGCAGCTTGGAGGCAGCGGGGGGGGCCCAGTACTTC. This sequence encodes CASSLEAAGGAQYF.

The chain links TRBV20-1 to TRBJ1-2, with 7 bases that match TRBD1. Germline lookup yields CDR1 DFQATT and CDR2 SNEGSKA (reference sequence). The V segment lost 4 bases and the J segment 6 bases; nucleotides outside the gene matches: 17. The CDR3 sequence is 16 residues long. The CDR3 loop is CSAMTHRGPTWDGYTF. The CDR3 DNA sequence: TGCAGTGCTATGACACACAGGGGCCCAACTTGGGATGGCTACACCTTC.

This clonotype has just a few counts. This chain connects TRBV28 to TRBJ2-2; D gene unclear. Trimming pared 3 bases from V and 6 bases from J, leaving 14 bases between. The CDR3 contains 15 residues. Germline V lookup: CDR1 MDHEN, CDR2 SYDVKM. The CDR3 DNA follows: TGTGCCAGCAGTTTTCTTGGAGAAGGTCCCGGGGAGCTGTTTTTT. Translation gives CASSFLGEGPGELFF.

A word on this clonotype: One base away lies a much larger clone, so this may be a sequencing read error. This chain connects TRBV11-2 to TRBJ2-7; no clear D gene. This CDR3 contains 12 residues. Germline V lookup: CDR1 SGHAT, CDR2 FQNNGV. In DNA, the CDR3 is TGTGCCAACAGCCTAGACCGGTCCGAGCAGTACTTC. Translation gives CANSLDRSEQYF.

This clonotype occurred many times. The V call is TRBV12-3 or TRBV12-4, the J call TRBJ1-5; D unclear. The CDR3 extends over 14 amino acids. With 8 bases removed from V and 0 bases from J, the gap between germline ends came to 11 bases. CDR3 in DNA: TGTGCCAGCGGTCGAGGCTTTAGCAATCAGCCCCAGCATTTT. Protein: CASGRGFSNQPQHF.

This clonotype has a handful of counts. V usage is TRBV12-3 or TRBV12-4 and J usage is TRBJ2-3; 16 bases match TRBD2. The CDR3 totals 18 residues. V shed 4 bases and J 5 bases; nucleotides not matched to a gene: 9. The CDR3 is CASSSMTGTSGRVDTQYF. The CDR3 DNA sequence: TGTGCCAGCAGTTCCATGACTGGGACTAGCGGGAGGGTAGATACGCAGTATTTT.

This clonotype was detected ten times or more. This chain links TRBV12-3 or TRBV12-4 with TRBJ2-1; a possible D gene is TRBD1 (6 bases). The CDR3 spans 13 residues. Trimming pared 6 bases from V and 7 bases from J, leaving 13 bases between. The CDR3, as DNA: TGTGCCAGCAGAGGGGGTAGGCGGAATGAGCAGTTCTTC. It yields the protein CASRGGRRNEQFF.

This clonotype showed up many times. This rearrangement joins TRBV6-1 to TRBJ1-4; D is possibly TRBD1 (5 bases). The germline gives CDR1 MNHNS, CDR2 SASEGT. Trimming shortened V by 4 bases and J by 11 bases, and 11 bases separated the two germline ends. The CDR3 has 12 residues. The CDR3: CASSVQVVKLFF. The CDR3 nucleotides are TGTGCCAGCAGTGTACAGGTCGTTAAACTGTTTTTT.

At least ten counts were recorded for this clonotype. The rearrangement uses TRBV10-3 and TRBJ2-7; a possible D gene is TRBD1 (6 bases). CDR1 ENHRY and CDR2 SYGVKD come from the germline V gene. This CDR3 contains 13 residues. Trimming shortened V by 8 bases and J by 2 bases, and 13 bases separated the two germline ends. This CDR3 is CAIGSGATYEQYF. For the CDR3, the DNA is TGTGCCATCGGGTCAGGGGCCACCTACGAGCAGTACTTC.

This clonotype was picked up a small number of times. V and J are TRBV9 and TRBJ1-5; D gene unclear. This CDR3 is built from 13 residues. The germline V gene encodes CDR1 SGDLS and CDR2 YYNGEE. V gave up 0 bases and J gave up 8 bases, with 9 bases separating them. The CDR3, as DNA: TGTGCCAGCAGCGTAGGCCTGCGGGAGCCCCAGCATTTT. This sequence encodes CASSVGLREPQHF.

This clonotype was seen only a few times. The V and J genes are TRBV29-1 and TRBJ1-1, with TRBD1 identical over 8 bases. The V and J ends lost 7 bases and 8 bases, in that order; junction bases with no gene match: 12. The V gene's germline CDR1 is SQVTM and CDR2 ANQGSEA. CDR3 length equals 13 residues. The CDR3 DNA reads TGCAGCGCCCGGACAGGGAGGCCGATCGAAGCTTTCTTT. Translation gives CSARTGRPIEAFF.

The rearrangement links TRBV7-6 to TRBJ2-1; D unclear. V was clipped by 5 bases and J by 0 bases, with 8 bases between them. This CDR3 spans 14 amino acids. Germline V lookup: CDR1 SGHVS, CDR2 FNYEAQ. The CDR3 region has the DNA TGTGCCAGCAGCCTGAGCGTCTCCTACAATGAGCAGTTCTTC. This encodes CASSLSVSYNEQFF.

This clonotype was found many times. This rearrangement joins TRBV11-3 to TRBJ2-6; the D gene is possibly TRBD1 (6 bases). This CDR3 region has 15 residues. The germline CDR1 and CDR2 sequences are SGHNT and YENEEA. V lost 5 bases, J lost 4 bases, and 12 bases lay in between. For the CDR3, the DNA is TGTGCCAGCAGCCCGGGACAAGCCGGGGCCAACGTCCTGACTTTC. It encodes CASSPGQAGANVLTF.

V and J are TRBV19 and TRBJ1-1; D possibly corresponds to TRBD1 (6 bases). Germline CDR1 and CDR2: LNHDA and SQIVND (reference sequence). The CDR3 sequence is 13 residues long. V was clipped by 7 bases and J by 1 base, with 10 bases between them. This CDR3 reads CASNEQGNTEAFF. The CDR3 region has the DNA TGTGCCAGTAACGAACAGGGGAACACTGAAGCTTTCTTT.

This chain uses TRBV7-9 with TRBJ2-1; TRBD2 aligns across 11 bases. Germline V gene sequence: CDR1 SEHNR, CDR2 FQNEAQ (reference sequence). The CDR3 spans 18 residues. Germline trimming cut 5 bases from V and 3 bases from J; bases unmatched to any gene: 12. CDR3 coding DNA: TGTGCCAGCAGCCTCCGCACCGTTACTAGCGGGGGCTACAATGAGCAGTTCTTC. Translating gives CASSLRTVTSGGYNEQFF.